This TCR beta chain appears in the sequencing data of a study of cytomegalovirus exposure and HLA in healthy donors. Study information: From around 180 million T cells, an earlier analysis saw roughly 100 million unique TCR beta sequences. Tens of millions of unique TCRs from HLA-typed donors were held in an early release of data. Broader study findings: Most subjects' HLA-A and HLA-B alleles were reportedly predicted from TCR beta sequences.

Concerning this clone itself: Its antigen is currently unknown.

With 4 bases removed from V and 7 bases from J, the gap between germline ends came to 7 bases. Germline V gives CDR1 SEHNR, CDR2 FQNEAQ (reference sequence). CDR3 length: 12 amino acids. The PCR had 60 Vbeta and 13 Jbeta primers. TCRdb keeps only in-frame clones here, not all; method: immunoSEQ multiplex PCR. In the table there are 150,000 or so clones, just under 75% of which are singletons. The chain carries TRBV7-9 and TRBJ1-4, with D uncertain. This clonotype originated in a woman between 18 and 30 years old in good health and CMV-seronegative. The sequenced material came from PBMCs. The CDR3 DNA is TGTGCCAGCAGCTGGAGCGGTGAAAAACTGTTTTTT. Protein sequence: CASSWSGEKLFF.